One T cell receptor beta chain is described in this entry. The specificity of this receptor is unknown. No base-level quality is on record; no much larger clone is a single base apart. This sample stems from a study of PD-L1 blockade in urothelial cancer (dated by TCRdb to the late 2010s). Study-wide context: Every patient began therapy in about 2014 and was given atezolizumab 1,200 mg intravenously every 3 weeks. Pretreatment tumor samples and matched peripheral blood, collected serially before and after atezolizumab treatment, underwent TCR sequencing. Twenty-nine patients had pretreatment blood TCR-seq, some 25 had at least one posttreatment blood collection, and some 25 had tumor TCR-seq. Blood samples were analyzed at two time points: 3 weeks after treatment start (second dose) and 6 weeks after treatment start. Blood samples gave median yields of approximately 130,000 T cells and 80,000 to 90,000 unique TCRs, along with a median clonality of 0.080. An exploratory multi-omic analysis was conducted of the somatic, immune and clinical correlates of response to PD-L1 blockade with atezolizumab in urothelial cancer. Several patients achieved durable clinical benefit and some 21 did not. Progression-free survival longer than 6 months counted as durable clinical benefit, and TCR features were additionally tested against both progression-free and overall survival. In the same patients, whole exome sequencing and RNA sequencing of pretreatment tumors were performed in addition to TCR sequencing. Patients had an ECOG performance status of 0 or 1 and had received between 0 and 3 prior chemotherapy regimens. About nine tenths of the roughly 29 patients were identified as males with urothelial cancer of bladder origin, and a prior smoking history was reported by 18 of 29 patients. General study outcomes and caveats: Because of the small sample size (n of about 30) and the many exploratory analyses performed, the results are intended to be regarded as hypothesis-generating. A pretreatment peripheral blood TCR clonality below the median was linked to improved progression-free and overall survival. Greater expansion of tumor-associated TCR clones in peripheral blood 3 weeks after the start of treatment was observed in patients with durable benefit (n ≈ 22, p = 0.022).

The V end loses 2 bases and the J end loses 8 bases, and a stretch of 15 bases separates them. Reading the germline V gene gives CDR1 SGHTA and CDR2 FQGNSA. Inclusive of the bounding cysteine and phenylalanine, the CDR3 is 14 residues long. Of the read, only the CDR3 DNA is kept; its 42 bases are in frame from base 1. What the time point label conveys for this sample: peripheral blood 6 weeks after treatment start. A cohort of 30 or so patients with locally advanced or metastatic urothelial carcinoma, treated at Memorial Sloan Kettering on a trial protocol, was included. Peripheral blood mononuclear cells were collected from each patient pretreatment and during treatment, giving between 1 and 8 total time points per patient. The Qiagen DNeasy Blood extraction kit was used to purify genomic DNA from total PBMCs and from tumor samples. Collected pretreatment and during treatment, PBMCs were isolated and stored as previously described.

Synthetic TCR analog templates were spiked into each PCR to estimate absolute template abundance from read counts. The immunoSEQ assay was used to amplify TCRbeta CDR3 regions from genomic DNA with bias-controlled V and J gene primers. Sequencing of rearranged TCRbeta segments was performed at approximately 20X coverage. In the source study's methods: Sequencing errors were corrected by clustering and CDR3s were annotated against IMGT to assign V, D and J genes. Downstream analyses used only productive TCRbeta rearrangements, leaving out any out-of-frame or stop-codon sequences. Clonality was computed as one minus Shannon entropy normalized by the log of the number of unique productive sequences. Fisher's exact test with Benjamini-Hochberg correction, using a cutoff of adjusted p below 0.01, was how clones that differed between time points or between blood and tumor were identified. The table was pulled from immuneACCESS by TCRdb, which kept in-frame rearrangements only. Such tables lose some clones; where checked, under half of the loss comes from unresolved V genes, and the rest has no known cause. That table gives V, J and clone size, and the DNA gave D and trimming. A total of some 120,000 clones appear in this sample, roughly 88% of them only once. Around 2.4% of the sample comes from the top ten.

The TCR was taken from a man between 50 and 59 years old with urothelial cancer. The chain is made from TRBV7-2 and TRBJ1-2; a confident D gene designation cannot be given. The sample was PBMCs, taken around atezolizumab (anti-PD-L1) treatment. The CDR3 sequence is CASSLLPDGVGYTF. DNA sequence: TGTGCCAGCAGCTTACTCCCCGACGGGGTGGGCTACACCTTC.